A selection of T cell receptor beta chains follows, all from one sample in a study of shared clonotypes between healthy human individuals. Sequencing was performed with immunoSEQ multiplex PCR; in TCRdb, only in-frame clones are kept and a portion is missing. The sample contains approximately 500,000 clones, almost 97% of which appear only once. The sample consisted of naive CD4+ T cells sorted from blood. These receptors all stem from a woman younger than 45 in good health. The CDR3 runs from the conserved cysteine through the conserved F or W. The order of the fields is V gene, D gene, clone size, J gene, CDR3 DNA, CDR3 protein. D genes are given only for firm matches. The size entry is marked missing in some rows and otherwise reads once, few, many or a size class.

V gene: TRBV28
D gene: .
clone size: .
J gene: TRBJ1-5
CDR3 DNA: TGTGCCAGCAGAACCTCCTGGGGGGATATAGGCAATCAGCCCCAGCATTTT
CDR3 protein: CASRTSWGDIGNQPQHF

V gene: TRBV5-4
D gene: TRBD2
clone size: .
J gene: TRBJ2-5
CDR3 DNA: TGTGCCAGCAGCGAGAGACTAGCGGGAGAAGAGACCCAGTACTTC
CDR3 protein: CASSERLAGEETQYF

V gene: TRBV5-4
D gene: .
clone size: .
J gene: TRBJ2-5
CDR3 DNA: TGTGCCAGCAGCTTGGAGGCAGAAGAGACCCAGTACTTC
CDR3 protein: CASSLEAEETQYF

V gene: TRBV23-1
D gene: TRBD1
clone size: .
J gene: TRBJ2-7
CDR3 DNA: TGCGCCAGCAGTCAATCGGCAAAGGGGGCCTACCAGACATCCTACGAGCAGTACTTC
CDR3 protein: CASSQSAKGAYQTSYEQYF

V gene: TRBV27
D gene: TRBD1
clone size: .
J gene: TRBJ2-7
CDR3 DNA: TGTGCCAGCAGTTCATCCCGGACAGGGGAGGAATACGAGCAGTACTTC
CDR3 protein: CASSSSRTGEEYEQYF

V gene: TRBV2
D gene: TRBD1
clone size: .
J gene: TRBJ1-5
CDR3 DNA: TGTGCCAGCAGGCCGGACAGGGGCGGTCAGCCCCAGCATTTT
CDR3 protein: CASRPDRGGQPQHF

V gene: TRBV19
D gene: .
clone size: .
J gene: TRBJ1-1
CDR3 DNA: TGTGCCAGTAAGCACAGGAGGGACACTGAAGCTTTCTTT
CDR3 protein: CASKHRRDTEAFF

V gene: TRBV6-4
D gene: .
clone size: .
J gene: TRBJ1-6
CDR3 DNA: TGTGCCACCCGTGCAGGGTCAAATTCACCCCTCCACTTT
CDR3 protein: CATRAGSNSPLHF

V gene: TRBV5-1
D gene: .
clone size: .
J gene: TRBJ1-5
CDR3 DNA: TGCGCCAGAGAGCGGCGGGACTCCAATCAGCCCCAGCATTTT
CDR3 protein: CARERRDSNQPQHF

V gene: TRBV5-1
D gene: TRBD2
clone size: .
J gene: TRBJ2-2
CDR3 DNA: TGCGCCAGCACCCGACTAGCGGGCCCCACCGGGGAGCTGTTTTTT
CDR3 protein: CASTRLAGPTGELFF

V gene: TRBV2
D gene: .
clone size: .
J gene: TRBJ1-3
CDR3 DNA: TGTGCCACAGCTCTTGAGAGCTCTGGAAACACCATATATTTT
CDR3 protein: CATALESSGNTIYF

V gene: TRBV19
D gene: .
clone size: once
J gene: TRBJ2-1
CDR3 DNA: TGTGCCAGTAGTAGAGGGCCTCAGATCCCCAATGAGCAGTTCTTC
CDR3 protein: CASSRGPQIPNEQFF

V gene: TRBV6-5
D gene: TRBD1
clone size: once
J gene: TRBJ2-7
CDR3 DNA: TGTGCCAGCAGTTACTCGAGGGACAGGGGGGGGGAGCAGTACTTC
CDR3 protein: CASSYSRDRGGEQYF

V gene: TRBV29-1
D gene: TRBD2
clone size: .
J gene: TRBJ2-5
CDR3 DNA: TGCAGCGTTGGACTAGCGGGAGAAACCCAGTACTTC
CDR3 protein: CSVGLAGETQYF

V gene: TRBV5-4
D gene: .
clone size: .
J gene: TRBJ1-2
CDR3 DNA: TGTGCCAGCAGCTACACGCCCTATGGCTACACCTTC
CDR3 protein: CASSYTPYGYTF

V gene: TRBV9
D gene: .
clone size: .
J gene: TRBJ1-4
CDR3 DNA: TGTGCCAGCAGCGGATACAGTGGCGAAAAACTGTTTTTT
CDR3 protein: CASSGYSGEKLFF

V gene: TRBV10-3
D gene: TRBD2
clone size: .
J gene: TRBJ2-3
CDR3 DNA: TGTGCCATCAGACCGGGACTAGCAACAGATACGCAGTATTTT
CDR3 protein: CAIRPGLATDTQYF

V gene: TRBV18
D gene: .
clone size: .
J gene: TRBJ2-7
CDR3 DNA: TGTGCCAGCTCACCTACGGGTCCTTCCTACGAGCAGTACTTC
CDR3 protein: CASSPTGPSYEQYF

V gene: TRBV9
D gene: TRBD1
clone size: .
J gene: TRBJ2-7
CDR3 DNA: TGTGCCAGCAGCAAGGGACAGGGGTCATACGAGCAGTACTTC
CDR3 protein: CASSKGQGSYEQYF

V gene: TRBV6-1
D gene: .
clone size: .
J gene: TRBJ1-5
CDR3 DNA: TGTGCCAGCAGTGGGCCAGGGAGTAATGGGCTTAATCAGCCCCAGCATTTT
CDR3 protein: CASSGPGSNGLNQPQHF

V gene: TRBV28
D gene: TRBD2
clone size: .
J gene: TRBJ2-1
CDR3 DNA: TGTGCCAGCAGCGGGGAGGGTGGGGAATCCTACAATGAGCAGTTCTTC
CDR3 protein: CASSGEGGESYNEQFF

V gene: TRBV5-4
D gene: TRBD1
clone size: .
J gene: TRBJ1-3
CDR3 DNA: TGTGCCAGCGGGGATAGGACAGGGGATATTGGAAACACCATATATTTT
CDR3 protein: CASGDRTGDIGNTIYF

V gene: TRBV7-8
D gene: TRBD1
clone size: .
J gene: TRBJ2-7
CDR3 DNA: TGTGCCAGCAGCCCCGGGCAGGGGGCAGTTAACGAGCAGTACTTC
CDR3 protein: CASSPGQGAVNEQYF

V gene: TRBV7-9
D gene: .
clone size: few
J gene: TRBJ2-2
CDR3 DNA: TGTGCCAGCAGCTTAATTGCGGGAACCGGGGAGCTGTTTTTT
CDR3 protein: CASSLIAGTGELFF

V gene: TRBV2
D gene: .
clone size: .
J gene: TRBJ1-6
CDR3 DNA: TGTGCCAGCAGTGAAGCGCGCAAGGGAGCACCCCTCCACTTT
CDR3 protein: CASSEARKGAPLHF

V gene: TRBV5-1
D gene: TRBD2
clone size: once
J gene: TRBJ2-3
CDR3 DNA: TGCGCCAGCAGCTTTATATTCGGCGGGAGCACCAGGGTAGATACGCAGTATTTT
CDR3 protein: CASSFIFGGSTRVDTQYF

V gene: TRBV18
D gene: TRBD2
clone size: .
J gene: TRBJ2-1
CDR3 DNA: TGTGCCAGCTCACCAGGGTTCGGGCGGGGGAGCTCCTACAATGAGCAGTTCTTC
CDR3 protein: CASSPGFGRGSSYNEQFF

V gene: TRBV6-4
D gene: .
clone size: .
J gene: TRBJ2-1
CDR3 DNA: TGTGCCAGCAGTCCTCGAGGAGATAGGAACAATGAGCAGTTCTTC
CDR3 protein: CASSPRGDRNNEQFF

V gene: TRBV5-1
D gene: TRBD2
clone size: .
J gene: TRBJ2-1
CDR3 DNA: TGCGCCAGCAGCTTAGTAGCGGGAGGGCCCAGTGAGCAGTTCTTC
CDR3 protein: CASSLVAGGPSEQFF

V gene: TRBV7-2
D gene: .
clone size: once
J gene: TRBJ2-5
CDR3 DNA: TGTGCCAGCAGCTTAGATACAGAAGCGGGGACCCAGTACTTC
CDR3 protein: CASSLDTEAGTQYF